This T cell receptor beta chain was observed in a study of blood T cell repertoires in COVID-19. Study context: PBMCs, B-cell-depleted T cells, or T cells were the source of the cDNA or gDNA that made up the material.

Across 20 to 25 US areas, participants ranged in age from about 18 to 90 years. Recovered participants had two consecutive negative NP/OP PCR tests, healthcare professional clearance, or symptom resolution. Here immunoSEQ multiplex PCR was the method, and the copy in TCRdb shows in-frame clones only, minus some. The sample includes approximately 310,000 clones, approximately 83% seen only once; the top ten take around 2.2%. Germline V gives CDR1 LNHDA, CDR2 SQIVND (reference sequence). The CDR3 totals 15 residues. Losses at the gene ends were 1 base for V and 4 bases for J; bases not matched to a gene: 6.

The TCR was taken from a young man who had recovered from COVID-19. The material sequenced was PBMCs or T cells enriched from blood (not recorded which). This chain uses TRBV19 with TRBJ1-2, with 7 bases lining up with TRBD1. The CDR3 DNA reads TGTGCCAGTAGTATAGTGACAGGGAATTTCTATGGCTACACCTTC. Encoded protein: CASSIVTGNFYGYTF.